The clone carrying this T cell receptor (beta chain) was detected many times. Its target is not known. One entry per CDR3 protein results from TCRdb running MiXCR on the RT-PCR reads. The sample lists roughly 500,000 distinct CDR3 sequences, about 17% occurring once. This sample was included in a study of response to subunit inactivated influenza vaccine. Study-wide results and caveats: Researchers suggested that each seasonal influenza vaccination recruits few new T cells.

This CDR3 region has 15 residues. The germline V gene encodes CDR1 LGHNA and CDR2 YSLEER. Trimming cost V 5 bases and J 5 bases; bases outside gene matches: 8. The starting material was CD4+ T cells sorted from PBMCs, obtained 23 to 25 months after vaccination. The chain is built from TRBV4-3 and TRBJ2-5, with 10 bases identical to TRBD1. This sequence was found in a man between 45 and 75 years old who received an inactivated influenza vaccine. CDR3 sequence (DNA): TGCGCCAGCAGCACAGACAGGGGGCTGAGGGAGACCCAGTACTTC. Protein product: CASSTDRGLRETQYF.